This record looks at one TCR beta chain sequence and its context. Its antigen remains undetermined. Per-base quality was not reported, and no clone a single base away is much larger than it. Including cysteine and phenylalanine, the CDR3 has 12 amino acids. Only the CDR3 DNA stays, 36 bases, in frame from base 1. V is cut by 4 bases and J by 6 bases, and the space between the germline ends is 10 bases. CDR1 and CDR2, per the germline V gene, are SQVTM and ANQGSEA. The data were taken from a study of T-cell reconstitution after alpha-beta-depleted transplantation in children (dated by TCRdb to the mid-2010s). Study-level background: Using TCR repertoire profiling, the study quantitatively followed how T-cell immune reconstitution unfolded in children after TCRalphabeta/CD19-depleted allogeneic hematopoietic cell transplantation.

Libraries were constructed by PCR. The sequencer listed for this sample is Illumina HiSeq 2500. TCR libraries were prepared with molecular barcoding, using unique molecular identifiers to normalize TCRbeta repertoire quantification. Starting from the raw public reads, TCRdb applied fastp trimming at Q25, assembled clones with MiXCR and retained in-frame beta chains. Every entry covers one CDR3 protein and lists the most common genes and DNA from its rows. The sample profile shows 250,000 to 400,000 distinct CDR3 sequences; approximately 23% of them were found once. Together, the top ten hold approximately 11% of the sample. Per the publication, the treatment or condition label means: allogeneic hematopoietic cell transplantation with graft depleted of TCRalphabeta T cells and CD19 B cells. Transplant recipients were children who received TCRalphabeta/CD19-depleted allogeneic hematopoietic cell grafts.

Paper-wide results and their limitations: In some patients, the high TCRbeta diversity seen at day 60 was put down to recipient T cells and intrathymic progenitors that had survived conditioning. Hyperexpanded clone frequencies declined over subsequent months; after one year, T-cell counts and TCRbeta diversity were mostly attributed to newly produced T cells. Apparently early alphabetaT-cell count recovery about two months after transplant reportedly relied on only several hundred rapidly expanded clones derived from non-depleted graft cells.

The receptor chain draws on TRBV29-1 and TRBJ2-4; the D region may be TRBD1 or TRBD2, each matching 6 bases equally. The clonotype comes from a male patient aged 10 to 17 who had a stem cell transplant for acute lymphoblastic leukemia, so the T cells may come from the graft donor. Sequencing was performed on PBMCs, mostly from graft donor cells, taken 180 days after TCRalphabeta/CD19-depleted stem cell transplant. In nucleotide form, the sequence is TGCAGCGTTGTGAGGGGGGCAAACATTCAGTACTTC. Its protein product is CSVVRGANIQYF.